This is a list of T cell receptor beta chains from one sample in a study of blood T cells in healthy people across ages. TCRdb re-analysed the 5' RACE reads in MiXCR, keeping a single row per CDR3 protein. The data show fewer than 750,000 distinct CDR3 sequences, about 51% seen once. The sequenced sample consisted of blood. These receptors were collected from a woman over 75 in good health. Each CDR3 is given with its conserved first and last residue. D genes are given only for firm matches. Rows may omit the clone size; those that give it use once, few, many or a size class.

d_gene | abundance | j_gene | v_gene | CDR3nt | CDR3aa
- | - | TRBJ2-5 | TRBV6-2/TRBV6-3 | TGTGCCAGCAGCCACGGACACTCCGTGACAGAGACCCAGTACTTC | CASSHGHSVTETQYF
- | many | TRBJ2-5 | TRBV20-1 | TGCAGTGCGGCAGGGAACCAAGAGACCCAGTACTTC | CSAAGNQETQYF
- | - | TRBJ1-3 | TRBV28 | TGTGCCAGCAGTTTATACCGCTCTGGAAACACCATATATTTT | CASSLYRSGNTIYF
- | - | TRBJ1-5 | TRBV12-3/TRBV12-4 | TGTGCCAGCAGGTTTGGAAATCAGCCCCAGCATTTT | CASRFGNQPQHF
TRBD2 | - | TRBJ2-7 | TRBV5-6 | TGTGCCAGCAGCTTGGCACCAGCGGGAGTATACGAGCAGTACTTC | CASSLAPAGVYEQYF
- | - | TRBJ2-4 | TRBV7-2 | TGTGCCAGCAGCTTAGGGTTCGCTAGCCTCATTCAGTACTTC | CASSLGFASLIQYF
- | - | TRBJ2-5 | TRBV18 | TGTGTCAGCTCACCACTGGCCAACGGGGAGACCCAGTACTTC | CVSSPLANGETQYF
- | - | TRBJ2-6 | TRBV14 | TGTGCCAGCAGCCAAGTCCTGGCCGGGGCCAACGTCCTGACTTTC | CASSQVLAGANVLTF
TRBD2 | many | TRBJ2-5 | TRBV28 | TGTGCCAGCAGTGGTTTCCTAGCGGGTAAAAAGACCCAGTACTTC | CASSGFLAGKKTQYF
TRBD1 | once | TRBJ2-1 | TRBV7-9 | TGTGCCAGTAGCTCTGGACAGGGTACTACAATGGTGCAGTTCTTC | CASSSGQGTTMVQFF
TRBD2 | few | TRBJ2-7 | TRBV20-1 | TGCAGTGCTAGAAGGACTAGTTCCTACGAGCAGTACTTC | CSARRTSSYEQYF
- | many | TRBJ2-7 | TRBV12-3/TRBV12-4 | TGTGCCACCGAAACTCCACGTCGGTGGGGCATCTCCTACGAGCAGTACTTC | CATETPRRWGISYEQYF
TRBD1 | once | TRBJ1-5 | TRBV24-1 | TGTGCCACCAGTGATCACAGGGGCACAAATCAGCCCCAGCATTTT | CATSDHRGTNQPQHF
- | - | TRBJ1-4 | TRBV4-3 | TGCGCCAGCAGCGAACGACAGAATGAAAAACTGTTTTTT | CASSERQNEKLFF
- | many | TRBJ2-1 | TRBV11-3 | TGTGCCAGCAGCTCACGGAGGGGTGGGGAAAACAATGAGCAGTTCTTC | CASSSRRGGENNEQFF
- | - | TRBJ1-2 | TRBV10-3 | TGTGCCATCAGTGAAGGTAGCAGTTATGGCTACACCTTC | CAISEGSSYGYTF
- | - | TRBJ2-7 | TRBV5-1 | TGCGCCAGCAGCTTGGACTCTGAGCAGTACTTC | CASSLDSEQYF
TRBD2 | - | TRBJ2-3 | TRBV19 | TGTGCCAGTAGTATGCTAGCGGGGGTTTCCACAGATACGCAGTATTTT | CASSMLAGVSTDTQYF
- | few | TRBJ1-5 | TRBV21-1 | TGTGCCAACCGGACAGACGCAAGGCAGCCCCAGCATTTT | CANRTDARQPQHF
TRBD1 | - | TRBJ2-4 | TRBV9 | TGTGCCAGCAGCCCGAGCCGCGGGGACAGGGCCAAAAACATTCAGTACTTC | CASSPSRGDRAKNIQYF
TRBD1 | few | TRBJ2-7 | TRBV10-3 | TGTGCCATCGCGGGACAGGTCTCCTACGAGCAGTACTTC | CAIAGQVSYEQYF
- | many | TRBJ2-7 | TRBV29-1 | TGCAGCGTCCCGGACTCTTCCGTAGGCGACGAGCAGTACTTC | CSVPDSSVGDEQYF
- | few | TRBJ2-5 | TRBV25-1 | TGTGCCAGCAGTGATAGGGGGAGGGCCTCCGAGACCCAGTACTTC | CASSDRGRASETQYF
TRBD2 | many | TRBJ2-3 | TRBV4-2 | TGTGCCAGCAGCCAAGATTGGAGCGGGATAGATACGCAGTATTTT | CASSQDWSGIDTQYF
- | many | TRBJ2-3 | TRBV7-2 | TGTGCCAGCAGCTTAGGGGCGCGGGGCACAGATACGCAGTATTTT | CASSLGARGTDTQYF
- | few | TRBJ2-3 | TRBV20-1 | TGCAGTGCTAGTCCCAGGGGCCTGTTCACAGATACGCAGTATTTT | CSASPRGLFTDTQYF
TRBD2 | once | TRBJ2-4 | TRBV7-9 | TGTGCCAGCAGCTTAGCCGGACTAGCGGGAGTCGACATTCAGTACTTC | CASSLAGLAGVDIQYF
- | - | TRBJ2-3 | TRBV2 | TGTGCCAGCAGTGGCCAGCGGGCTGCTAGCACAGATACGCAGTATTTT | CASSGQRAASTDTQYF
- | few | TRBJ2-2 | TRBV29-1 | TGCAGCGTTGAAGGTGTCCGGCGTCCCGGGGAGCTGTTTTTT | CSVEGVRRPGELFF